The 23 T cell receptor beta chains reported below all come from one sample, sequenced in a study of post-analysis software for immune sequencing data. TCR beta libraries were prepared from cDNA with unique molecular identifiers. One entry per CDR3 protein, called by TCRdb with MiXCR from the PCR reads. The sample contains around 710,000 distinct CDR3 sequences, under 60% of which appear only once. Study-wide findings and caveats: Relative to controls, patients had a few TRBV segments at higher frequency, with TRBV5-6, TRBV5-1 and TRBV20-1 among these.

Their specific antigens are unknown. Sample: blood. The receptors shown here come from a girl aged 5 to 17 with multiple sclerosis.

The chain joins TRBV10-3 to TRBJ1-6; 7 bases align to TRBD1. Germline loops: CDR1 ENHRY, CDR2 SYGVKD. The ends lost 8 bases at V and 7 bases at J; junction bases unmatched: 5. The CDR3 length is 13 residues. In DNA, the CDR3 is TGTGCCATCGGTCGGGACAGAAATTCACCCCTCCACTTT. Protein product: CAIGRDRNSPLHF.

CDR3 sequence: CASSKGRELFF. In nucleotides, the CDR3 is TGTGCCAGCAGCAAAGGCAGGGAGCTGTTTTTT. The chain employs TRBV11-3 and TRBJ2-2; unclear D gene. V was pared by 5 bases and J by 9 bases, with 7 bases between. The germline V gene has CDR1 SGHNT and CDR2 YENEEA. The CDR3 contains 11 residues.

In this sample, this clonotype turned up a few times. The chain joins TRBV24-1 to TRBJ2-7; D not resolved. The V gene lost 7 bases and the J gene lost 5 bases, with 14 bases spanning the gap. CDR3 length: 13 amino acids. Germline lookup yields CDR1 KGHDR and CDR2 SFDVKD. CDR3 in amino acids: CATSLPGSDEQYF. For the CDR3, the DNA is TGTGCCACCAGCCTACCAGGATCCGACGAGCAGTACTTC.

J is TRBJ1-2 and V is TRBV12-3 or TRBV12-4; 8 bases agree with TRBD1. V was clipped by 6 bases and J by 0 bases; unmatched bases: 3. CDR3 length: 14 residues. CDR3 sequence: CASRTDRANYGYTF. In DNA form, the CDR3 reads TGTGCCAGCAGGACGGACAGGGCTAACTATGGCTACACCTTC.

The sample holds a few counts of this clonotype. The rearrangement uses TRBV25-1 and TRBJ2-4; D might be TRBD1 (5 bases). The last part of the DNA fits TRBJ2-5 better; the J call may be wrong. The CDR3 is made up of 13 amino acids. From germline, CDR1 is MGHDK and CDR2 SYGVNS. For the CDR3, the DNA is TGTGCCAGCAGGAAGACAGCAGGAGAGACCCAGTACTTC. Translation gives CASRKTAGETQYF.

The rearrangement joins TRBV7-9 to TRBJ1-2; no reliable D call. Germline CDR1 SEHNR, CDR2 FQNEAQ (reference sequence). Deletions cut 5 bases from V and 3 bases from J, with 19 bases between. CDR3 size: 16 residues. Written as DNA, the CDR3 is TGTGCCAGCAGCCACTCGAATGTGGAGAAGTACTATGGCTACACCTTC. Its protein product is CASSHSNVEKYYGYTF.

This clonotype was picked up a small number of times. V gene TRBV18 combines with J gene TRBJ2-5; possibly TRBD2 for D (5 bases). The V end was cut by 5 bases, the J end by 5 bases, with 15 bases between. Germline V lookup: CDR1 KGHSH, CDR2 LQKENI. This CDR3 is built from 14 residues. As DNA, the CDR3 is TGTGCCAGCTCAACATACTCAAAGCGGGAGACCCAGTACTTC. Translation: CASSTYSKRETQYF. The whole variable domain, filled in from reference TRBV18 and TRBJ2-5, reads NAGVMQNPRHLVRRRGQEARLRCSPMKGHSHVYWYRQLPEEGLKFMVYLQKENIIDESGMPKERFSAEFPKEGPSILRIQQVVRGDSAAYFCASSTYSKRETQYFGPGTRLLVL.

This clonotype was detected a few times. V usage is TRBV10-3 and J usage is TRBJ1-2; TRBD1 aligns across 7 bases. Looked up from germline, CDR1 is ENHRY and CDR2 is SYGVKD. This CDR3 has 16 residues. V gave up 8 bases and J gave up 0 bases; unmatched junction bases: 12. The chain's CDR3 is CAIGSRIDRANYGYTF. CDR3 nucleotides: TGTGCCATCGGGAGCAGAATTGACAGGGCTAACTATGGCTACACCTTC.

This sequence joins TRBV7-2 and TRBJ1-1; 11 bases fit TRBD1. Germline loops: CDR1 SGHTA, CDR2 FQGNSA. Losses at the gene ends were 3 bases for V and 4 bases for J; bases not matched to a gene: 4. The CDR3 consists of 15 residues. Here the CDR3 DNA reads TGTGCCAGCAGCTTCCCCGGGACAGGGGGCACTGAAGCTTTCTTT. Its translation is CASSFPGTGGTEAFF.

This sequence joins TRBV10-3 and TRBJ2-3; 11 bases agree with TRBD2. The CDR3 is 15 residues long. J was trimmed by 9 bases and V by 4 bases; bases with no gene match: 9. In germline, CDR1 is ENHRY, CDR2 SYGVKD. CDR3 amino acids: CAISGFGLAGGTQYF. For the CDR3, the DNA is TGTGCCATCAGTGGCTTCGGCTTAGCGGGAGGGACGCAGTATTTT.

The chain carries TRBV11-2 and TRBJ2-1; 8 bases are a match to TRBD2. The J segment lost 8 bases and the V segment lost 2 bases, leaving 11 bases of the junction unmatched. Germline V gives CDR1 SGHAT, CDR2 FQNNGV. The CDR3 length is 16 residues. In DNA form, the CDR3 reads TGTGCCAGCAGCTTACAGCCCATAGCGGGGTTCGATGAGCAGTTCTTC. It is translated as CASSLQPIAGFDEQFF.

This clonotype was picked up a small number of times. The genes are TRBV7-9 and TRBJ2-7; a weak D match, TRBD1 (5 bases). Germline V lookup: CDR1 SEHNR, CDR2 FQNEAQ (reference sequence). This CDR3 comprises 15 residues. V lost 4 bases, J lost 5 bases, and 18 bases lay in between. CDR3 coding DNA: TGTGCCAGCAGCTCCATACGGACATCCCCGGACGAGCAGTACTTC. Residues: CASSSIRTSPDEQYF.

This clonotype was found a few times. V usage is TRBV7-8 and J usage is TRBJ1-5; D not resolved. V gave up 6 bases and J gave up 4 bases, with 10 bases separating them. This CDR3 comprises 13 residues. Per germline, CDR1 SGHVS and CDR2 FQNEAQ. CDR3 coding DNA: TGTGCCAGCAGTGGACGGGAAAATCAGCCCCAGCATTTT. Its translation is CASSGRENQPQHF.

This clonotype was counted once. The V gene is TRBV7-2, the J gene TRBJ2-1; 8 bases map to TRBD2. The CDR3 covers 15 residues. J lost 3 bases, V lost 6 bases, and 7 bases had no gene match. CDR1 is SGHTA, CDR2 FQGNSA, per germline. The CDR3 nucleotides are TGTGCCAGCAGACTAGCGGTGGGGCTCTACAATGAGCAGTTCTTC. This codes for CASRLAVGLYNEQFF. The full variable domain, with the rest looked up from reference TRBV7-2 and TRBJ2-1, is GAGVSQSPSNKVTEKGKDVELRCDPISGHTALYWYRQSLGQGLEFLIYFQGNSAPDKSGLPSDRFSAERTGGSVSTLTIQRTQQEDSAVYLCASRLAVGLYNEQFFGPGTRLTVL.

This clonotype was recorded a few times. The rearrangement links TRBV25-1 to TRBJ2-7, with TRBD1 matching 8 bases. The CDR3 totals 14 residues. The V segment lost 4 bases and the J segment 1 base; nucleotides outside the gene matches: 3. The germline V gene has CDR1 MGHDK and CDR2 SYGVNS. The chain's CDR3 is CASSGGTGSYEQYF. In DNA, the CDR3 is TGTGCCAGCAGTGGGGGGACAGGTTCCTACGAGCAGTACTTC.

This clonotype came up many times. V usage is TRBV12-3 or TRBV12-4 and J usage is TRBJ2-3; 14 nucleotides align to TRBD2. The CDR3 sequence is 15 residues long. V shed 3 bases and J 6 bases; nucleotides not matched to a gene: 2. As DNA, the CDR3 is TGTGCCAGCAGTTTGGGACTAGCGGGAGCGGATACGCAGTATTTT. It yields the protein CASSLGLAGADTQYF.

This clonotype showed up just a few times. The chain joins TRBV7-6 to TRBJ2-3; D unresolved. The V gene lost 5 bases and the J gene lost 6 bases, with 9 bases spanning the gap. This CDR3 is built from 12 residues. Germline loops: CDR1 SGHVS, CDR2 FNYEAQ. The CDR3 bases are TGTGCCAGCAGCCTTCCCTTGGATACGCAGTATTTT. It specifies CASSLPLDTQYF.

This clonotype has just a few counts. The chain carries TRBV6-5 and TRBJ1-2, with 8 bases that match TRBD1. Germline V lookup: CDR1 MNHEY, CDR2 SVGAGI. The length of the CDR3 is 14 residues. J lost 3 bases, V lost 6 bases, and 6 bases had no gene match. The CDR3 is CASSTYRGDYGYTF. The CDR3 nucleotides read TGTGCCAGCAGCACCTACAGGGGGGACTATGGCTACACCTTC.

This clonotype has a handful of counts. The V call is TRBV27, the J call TRBJ2-1, with 8 bases lining up with TRBD2. Per the germline V gene, CDR1 is MNHEY and CDR2 is SMNVEV (reference sequence). With V trimmed by 6 bases and J by 4 bases, 8 bases remained unmatched. CDR3 size: 15 residues. The CDR3 nucleotides read TGTGCCAGCAGGGGCGGGCGGGAGGATTACAATGAGCAGTTCTTC. It is translated as CASRGGREDYNEQFF.

The rearrangement links TRBV5-1 to TRBJ2-3, with 8 nucleotides matching TRBD1. J lost 2 bases, V lost 0 bases, and 5 bases had no gene match. Germline-derived CDR1 and CDR2 are SGHRS and YFSETQ. The CDR3 spans 16 residues. For the CDR3, the DNA is TGCGCCAGCAGCTTGGGCGGGACAGGACCCACAGATACGCAGTATTTT. Translated, it gives CASSLGGTGPTDTQYF.

This chain joins TRBV29-1 and TRBJ2-5; the match to TRBD2 covers 8 bases. CDR3 size: 12 residues. J gave up 2 bases and V 7 bases, and 3 bases lay outside the gene matches. Germline V CDR1 and CDR2: SQVTM, ANQGSEA. CDR3 amino acids: CSAGTSQETQYF. The CDR3 DNA is TGCAGCGCCGGGACTAGTCAAGAGACCCAGTACTTC. Filled out from reference TRBV29-1 and TRBJ2-5, the complete variable domain reads SAVISQKPSRDICQRGTSLTIQCQVDSQVTMMFWYRQQPGQSLTLIATANQGSEATYESGFVIDKFPISRPNLTFSTLTVSNMSPEDSSIYLCSAGTSQETQYFGPGTRLLVL.

V and J are TRBV7-9 and TRBJ2-7; D is undetermined. This CDR3 has 16 amino acids. V was cut by 5 bases and J by 0 bases, with 17 bases left in between. Germline values: CDR1 SEHNR, CDR2 FQNEAQ (reference sequence). This chain's CDR3 is CASSPEPRASSYEQYF. CDR3 in DNA: TGTGCCAGCAGCCCCGAGCCAAGGGCTAGCTCCTACGAGCAGTACTTC.

This clonotype was recorded a few times. CDR3 loop: CASSLHRGAANEKLFF. CDR3 DNA sequence: TGTGCCAGCAGTTTACACCGGGGCGCAGCTAATGAAAAACTGTTTTTT. This chain connects TRBV28 to TRBJ1-4; TRBD1 might be the D (5 bases). Trimming took 2 bases from V and 3 from J, leaving 13 bases between them. Germline CDR1 reads MDHEN; CDR2 reads SYDVKM. The CDR3 has 16 residues.